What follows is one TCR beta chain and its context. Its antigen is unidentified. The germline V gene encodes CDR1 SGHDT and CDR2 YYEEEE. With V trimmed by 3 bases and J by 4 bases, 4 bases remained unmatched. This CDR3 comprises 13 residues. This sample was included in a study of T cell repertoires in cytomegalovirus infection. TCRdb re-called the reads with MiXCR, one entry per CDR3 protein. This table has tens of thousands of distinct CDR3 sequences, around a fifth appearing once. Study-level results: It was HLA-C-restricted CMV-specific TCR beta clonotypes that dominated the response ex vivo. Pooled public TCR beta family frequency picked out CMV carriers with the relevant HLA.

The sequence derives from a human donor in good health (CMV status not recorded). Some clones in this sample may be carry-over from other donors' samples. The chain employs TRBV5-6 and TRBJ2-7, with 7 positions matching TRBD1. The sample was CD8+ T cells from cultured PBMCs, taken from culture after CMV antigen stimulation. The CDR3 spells CASSSYRGYEQYF. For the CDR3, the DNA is TGTGCCAGCAGCTCTTACAGGGGATACGAGCAGTACTTC.